These 18 T cell receptor beta chains came from one sample sequenced in a study of CD8 T cells in ankylosing spondylitis. Points from the study as a whole: Apparently characteristic of ankylosing spondylitis blood was a TCR beta motif (about eight highly homologous variants).

No antigen is known for these receptors. Via MiXCR, TCRdb re-called the 5' RACE reads, giving one row per CDR3 protein. Among 750,000 to 850,000 distinct CDR3 sequences listed, about 10% were seen once. The sample consisted of blood, either unsorted or a sorted T cell fraction (not recorded which). The receptors here all came from a male donor with ankylosing spondylitis.

The DNA of the CDR3 is TGTGCCAGCAGAGGGGGGGGACGCGACACCGGGGAGCTGTTTTTT. Its protein is CASRGGGRDTGELFF. V and J are TRBV7-2 and TRBJ2-2, with TRBD2 as a possible D gene (7 bases). Germline CDR1 SGHTA, CDR2 FQGNSA. Trimming shortened V by 6 bases and J by 3 bases, and 14 bases separated the two germline ends. The CDR3 runs to 15 residues.

This chain uses TRBV5-1 with TRBJ2-5; 11 bases map to TRBD2. V shed 4 bases, J shed 4 bases, and the junction held 6 bases outside the gene matches. The CDR3 runs 15 residues. The germline V gene has CDR1 SGHRS and CDR2 YFSETQ. In DNA, the CDR3 is TGCGCCAGCAGCAAAGGGACTAGCGGCTTAGAGACCCAGTACTTC. This encodes CASSKGTSGLETQYF. Supplemented by reference TRBV5-1 and TRBJ2-5, the full variable domain reads KAGVTQTPRYLIKTRGQQVTLSCSPISGHRSVSWYQQTPGQGLQFLFEYFSETQRNKGNFPGRFSGRQFSNSRSEMNVSTLELGDSALYLCASSKGTSGLETQYFGPGTRLLVL.

This clonotype was seen a handful of times. The chain uses TRBV4-1 and TRBJ2-3; D gene unclear. Per germline, CDR1 MGHRA and CDR2 YSYEKL. This CDR3 is built from 15 residues. Trimming removed 10 bases from V and 5 bases from J, with 22 bases in between. The CDR3 spells CATSRRPTWEDTQYF. In nucleotides, the CDR3 is TGCGCCACCAGTCGGCGGCCCACGTGGGAAGATACGCAGTATTTT.

This clonotype has a count of ten or more. The V and J genes are TRBV7-2 and TRBJ2-2; possible D gene TRBD2, 6 bases. Trimming stripped 5 bases from V and 2 bases from J, with 15 bases between. CDR3 length: 16 residues. CDR1 is SGHTA and CDR2 is FQGNSA in the germline V gene. Here the CDR3 reads CASSKGGALNTGELFF. The DNA of the CDR3 is TGTGCCAGCAGCAAAGGAGGGGCCCTCAACACCGGGGAGCTGTTTTTT. Together with reference TRBV7-2 and TRBJ2-2, the CDR3 gives the full variable domain: GAGVSQSPSNKVTEKGKDVELRCDPISGHTALYWYRQSLGQGLEFLIYFQGNSAPDKSGLPSDRFSAERTGGSVSTLTIQRTQQEDSAVYLCASSKGGALNTGELFFGEGSRLTVL.

In nucleotides, the CDR3 is TGTGCCAGCAGCTTAGGGGGGACTGTACTAGGCTACACCTTC. Its protein product is CASSLGGTVLGYTF. This chain uses TRBV7-2 with TRBJ1-2; the D gene is possibly TRBD1 (5 bases). Trimming left V 1 base short and J 8 bases short, with 14 bases between. There are 14 residues in the CDR3. The germline V gene has CDR1 SGHTA and CDR2 FQGNSA.

The V call is TRBV19, the J call TRBJ2-7, with 8 nucleotides matching TRBD1. J lost 2 bases, V lost 1 base, and 7 bases had no gene match. The V gene's germline CDR1 is LNHDA and CDR2 SQIVND (reference sequence). The CDR3 covers 16 residues. The CDR3 region has the DNA TGTGCCAGTAGTATAGGTGGGACAGGCCTAACCTACGAGCAGTACTTC. This encodes CASSIGGTGLTYEQYF.

The chain has TRBV28 and TRBJ2-4; D remains unclear. Trimming cost V 4 bases and J 3 bases, with 7 bases left between them. From germline, CDR1 is MDHEN and CDR2 SYDVKM. This CDR3 spans 13 amino acids. The CDR3 spells CASSSGDKNIQYF. The CDR3 region has the DNA TGTGCCAGCAGTTCGGGTGACAAAAACATTCAGTACTTC.

A few counts support this clonotype. This chain links TRBV4-2 with TRBJ1-2; the D gene is possibly TRBD1 (6 bases). Trimming left V 0 bases short and J 8 bases short, with 16 bases between. This CDR3 region has 15 residues. Germline V gene lookup returns CDR1 LGHNA and CDR2 YNFKEQ. Here the CDR3 reads CASSQDLRGSGGYTF. Written as DNA, the CDR3 is TGTGCCAGCAGCCAAGATCTAAGGGGGTCGGGAGGCTACACCTTC.

In this sample, this clonotype turned up a few times. This chain joins TRBV29-1 and TRBJ2-1; 9 bases fit TRBD2. The V gene end was trimmed by 7 bases and the J gene end by 0 bases; junction bases not matched to a gene: 4. The V gene's germline CDR1 is SQVTM and CDR2 ANQGSEA. The CDR3 has 14 amino acids. The CDR3 nucleotides are TGCAGCGGGAGGCGGGGGGGCTCCTACAATGAGCAGTTCTTC. It specifies CSGRRGGSYNEQFF.

This CDR3 is CASSLFVGTEAFF. For the CDR3, the DNA is TGTGCCAGCAGCTTATTTGTGGGGACTGAAGCTTTCTTT. The gene calls are TRBV7-2 and TRBJ1-1, with D unresolved. The CDR3 has 13 amino acids. The V and J ends lost 2 bases and 5 bases respectively, with 9 bases between them. Looked up from germline, CDR1 is SGHTA and CDR2 is FQGNSA.

This clonotype has just a few counts. V and J are TRBV15 and TRBJ2-1; 15 bases are a match to TRBD2. The germline V gene has CDR1 LNHNV and CDR2 YYDKDF (reference sequence). This CDR3 has 16 residues. After removal of 4 bases from V and 6 bases from J, the junction contained 4 bases not matched to a gene. In DNA, the CDR3 is TGTGCCACCAGCAATGGACTAGCGGGAGGGTCCAATGAGCAGTTCTTC. It encodes CATSNGLAGGSNEQFF.

This chain links TRBV7-8 with TRBJ2-7, with 8 bases aligning to TRBD1. Unmatched junction bases numbered 11, after V lost 6 bases and J lost 7 bases. The CDR3 spans 14 residues. Per the germline V gene, CDR1 is SGHVS and CDR2 is FQNEAQ. DNA of the CDR3: TGTGCCAGCAGGGCAGGAGGACAGGGAAGAGAGCAGTACTTC. Protein: CASRAGGQGREQYF.

This clonotype occurred a few times. The chain uses TRBV6-2 or TRBV6-3 and TRBJ2-3; the match to TRBD2 covers 7 bases. The CDR3 is made up of 15 amino acids. Germline assignment: CDR1 MNHEY and CDR2 SVGEGT. J was trimmed by 4 bases and V by 7 bases; bases with no gene match: 11. The CDR3 reads CASTPFEGRADTQYF. CDR3 DNA: TGTGCCAGCACCCCTTTTGAGGGGAGGGCAGATACGCAGTATTTT.

This clonotype has only a few counts. This chain connects TRBV7-2 to TRBJ1-3; TRBD1 agrees at 7 bases. V dropped 5 bases and J dropped 4; count of bases not matched to a gene: 5. The CDR3 is 14 amino acids. Germline V gives CDR1 SGHTA, CDR2 FQGNSA. The CDR3 is CASSPDRVGNTIYF. CDR3 bases: TGTGCCAGCAGCCCCGACAGGGTGGGAAACACCATATATTTT.

This clonotype was counted a few times. This chain joins TRBV24-1 and TRBJ1-2, with D maybe TRBD1 (5 bases). The length of the CDR3 is 16 residues. Germline CDR1 and CDR2: KGHDR and SFDVKD. The ends were cut back, 3 bases at V and 4 bases at J, with 17 bases in the middle. This CDR3 reads CATSDPGGTGTYGYTF. The CDR3 coding sequence is TGTGCCACCAGTGATCCTGGGGGTACAGGAACCTATGGCTACACCTTC.

This clonotype showed up many times. The rearrangement links TRBV15 to TRBJ2-2; unclear D gene. This CDR3 region has 16 residues. CDR1 and CDR2 from the germline V gene are LNHNV and YYDKDF (reference sequence). With 0 bases removed from V and 0 bases from J, the gap between germline ends came to 8 bases. The CDR3 DNA sequence: TGTGCCACCAGCAGAGATCTCACCACGAACACCGGGGAGCTGTTTTTT. Translating it yields CATSRDLTTNTGELFF.

The chain couples TRBV6-5 to TRBJ1-1; D perhaps matches TRBD1 (6 bases). Germline V gives CDR1 MNHEY, CDR2 SVGAGI. This CDR3 is 15 amino acids long. Trimming shortened V by 4 bases and J by 4 bases, and 16 bases separated the two germline ends. CDR3 in amino acids: CASSFNGQSGTEAFF. CDR3 nucleotides: TGTGCCAGCAGTTTTAACGGACAGTCGGGCACTGAAGCTTTCTTT.

This clonotype was detected only a few times. The CDR3 loop is CASSFLRGTDEAFF. The CDR3 DNA is TGCGCCAGCAGCTTTCTTAGGGGAACTGATGAAGCTTTCTTT. The chain uses TRBV5-1 and TRBJ1-1, with D possibly being TRBD1 (5 bases). CDR3 size: 14 residues. Per the germline V gene, CDR1 is SGHRS and CDR2 is YFSETQ. Trimming removed 2 bases from V and 7 bases from J, with 15 bases in between.